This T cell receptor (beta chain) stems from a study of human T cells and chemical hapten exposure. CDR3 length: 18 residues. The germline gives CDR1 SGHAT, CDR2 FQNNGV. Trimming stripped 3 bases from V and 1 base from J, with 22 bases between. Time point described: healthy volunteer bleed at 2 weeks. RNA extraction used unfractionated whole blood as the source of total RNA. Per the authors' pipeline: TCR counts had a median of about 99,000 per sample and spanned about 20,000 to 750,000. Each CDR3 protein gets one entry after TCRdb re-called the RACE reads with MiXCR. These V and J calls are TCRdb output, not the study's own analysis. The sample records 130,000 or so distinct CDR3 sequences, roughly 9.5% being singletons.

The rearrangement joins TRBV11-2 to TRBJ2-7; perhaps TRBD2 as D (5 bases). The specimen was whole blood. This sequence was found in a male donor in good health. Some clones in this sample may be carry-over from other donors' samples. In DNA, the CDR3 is TGTGCCAGCAGCTTCTCCGAGGTAGCCCGGACTTCTTCCTACGAGCAGTACTTC. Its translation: CASSFSEVARTSSYEQYF.